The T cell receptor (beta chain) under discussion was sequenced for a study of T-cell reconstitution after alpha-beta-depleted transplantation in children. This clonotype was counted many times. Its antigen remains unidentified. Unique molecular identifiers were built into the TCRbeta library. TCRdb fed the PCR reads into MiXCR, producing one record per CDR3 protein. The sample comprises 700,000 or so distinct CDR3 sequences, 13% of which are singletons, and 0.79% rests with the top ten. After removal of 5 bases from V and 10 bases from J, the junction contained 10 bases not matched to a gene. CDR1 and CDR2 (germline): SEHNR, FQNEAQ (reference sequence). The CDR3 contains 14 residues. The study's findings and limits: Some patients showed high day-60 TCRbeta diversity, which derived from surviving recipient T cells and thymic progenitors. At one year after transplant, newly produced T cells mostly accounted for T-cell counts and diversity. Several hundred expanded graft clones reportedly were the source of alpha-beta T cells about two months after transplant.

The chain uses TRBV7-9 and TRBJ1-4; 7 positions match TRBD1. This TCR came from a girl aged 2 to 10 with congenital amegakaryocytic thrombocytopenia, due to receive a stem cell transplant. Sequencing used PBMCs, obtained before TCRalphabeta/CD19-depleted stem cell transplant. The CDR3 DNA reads TGTGCCAGCAGCCTAACAGGGGATGTCGGAAAACTGTTTTTT. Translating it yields CASSLTGDVGKLFF.